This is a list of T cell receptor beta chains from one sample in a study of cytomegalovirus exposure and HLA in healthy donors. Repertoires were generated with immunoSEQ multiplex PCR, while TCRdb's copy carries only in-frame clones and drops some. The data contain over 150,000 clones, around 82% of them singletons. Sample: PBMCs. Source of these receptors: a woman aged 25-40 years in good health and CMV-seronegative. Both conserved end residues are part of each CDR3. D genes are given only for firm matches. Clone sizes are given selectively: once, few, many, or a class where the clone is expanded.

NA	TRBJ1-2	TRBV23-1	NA	TGCGCCAGCAGTGCGAGGGCAGGAGGCTACACCTTC	CASSARAGGYTF
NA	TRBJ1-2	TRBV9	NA	TGTGCCAGCGGGGGACGGAGGGACGCTGGCTACACCTTC	CASGGRRDAGYTF
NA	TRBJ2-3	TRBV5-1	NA	TGCGCCACCCGGAGCTCCGGCTACACAGATACGCAGTATTTT	CATRSSGYTDTQYF
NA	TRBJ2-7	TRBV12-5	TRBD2	TGTGCTAGTGGTTGGACCCTAGCGGGAGGTGCTTACGAGCAGTACTTC	CASGWTLAGGAYEQYF
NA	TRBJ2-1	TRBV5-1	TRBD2	TGCGCCAGCAGCTTGGGGGCGGGAGGGCCGACTGAGCAGTTCTTC	CASSLGAGGPTEQFF
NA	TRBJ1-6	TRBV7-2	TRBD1	TGTGCCAGCAGCTACAGGGGCGCTGATTCACCCCTCCACTTT	CASSYRGADSPLHF
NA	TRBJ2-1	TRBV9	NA	TGTGCCAGCAGCGTAGGGTCCGGGGTTCGTGAGAACAATGAGCAGTTCTTC	CASSVGSGVRENNEQFF
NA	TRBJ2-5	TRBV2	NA	TGTGCCAGCATTAAAGGTGGCGGGCTGAAAGAGACCCAGTACTTC	CASIKGGGLKETQYF
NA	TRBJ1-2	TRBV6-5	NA	TGTGCCAGCAGTTACGGCCTTAAAAGGGACTACCCCTTC	CASSYGLKRDYPF
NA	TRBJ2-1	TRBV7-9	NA	TGTGCCAGCAGCGCCGTGGGGGCTGGAGACAATGAGCAGTTCTTC	CASSAVGAGDNEQFF
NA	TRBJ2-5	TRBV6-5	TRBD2	TGTGCCAGCTCGGGGGGGACAACGGGGACCCAGTACTTC	CASSGGTTGTQYF
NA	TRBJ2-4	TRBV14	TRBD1	TGTGCCAGCAGCCGAGGACAGGGGAAACGTATTCAGTACTTC	CASSRGQGKRIQYF
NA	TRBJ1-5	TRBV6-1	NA	TGTGCCAGCAGCACAGGGTATGGCAATCAGCCCCAGCATTTT	CASSTGYGNQPQHF
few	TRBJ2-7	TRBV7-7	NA	TGTGCCAGCAGCTTAGTGTTTGGAGATTCCTACGAGCAGTACTTC	CASSLVFGDSYEQYF
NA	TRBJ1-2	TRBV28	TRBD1	TGTGCCAGCAGGACAGGGGAGGGCTACACCTTC	CASRTGEGYTF
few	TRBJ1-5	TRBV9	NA	TGTGCCAGCAGCGTCTCTGTCAGTAACAGGAGCAATCAGCCCCAGCATTTT	CASSVSVSNRSNQPQHF
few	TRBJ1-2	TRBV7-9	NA	TGTGCCAGCAGCTTCAGGGCTGGGGGCGGCTACACCTTC	CASSFRAGGGYTF
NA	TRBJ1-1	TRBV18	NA	TGTGCCAGCTCACCGCGAGGAGGCATCATTGAAGCTTTCTTT	CASSPRGGIIEAFF
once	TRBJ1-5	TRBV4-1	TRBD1	TGCGCCAGCAGCCAACTTGACAGGGGCAATCAGCCCCAGCATTTT	CASSQLDRGNQPQHF
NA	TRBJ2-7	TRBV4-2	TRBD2	TGTGCCAGCAGCCAAGAAGCGGGGGGCTCCTACGAGCAGTACTTC	CASSQEAGGSYEQYF
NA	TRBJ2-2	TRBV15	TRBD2	TGTGCCACCAGCGGTCCTCCGGGACTAGCGGGGGAAACGAACACCGGGGAGCTGTTTTTT	CATSGPPGLAGETNTGELFF
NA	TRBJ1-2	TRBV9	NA	TGTGCCAGCAGCTTCCCGACATCCTCCCGCCCCAATGGCTACACCTTC	CASSFPTSSRPNGYTF
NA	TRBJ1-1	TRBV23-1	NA	TGCGCCAGCAGTCAATCGAAACAGGAAGGCTCTATCGCTGAAGCTTTCTTT	CASSQSKQEGSIAEAFF
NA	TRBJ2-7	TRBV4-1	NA	TGCGCCAGCAGCCAAGGTCCGCGCAACGAGCAGTACTTC	CASSQGPRNEQYF
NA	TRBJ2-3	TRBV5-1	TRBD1	TGCGCCAGCAGCAACGGACAGGGGGCGCAAGATACGCAGTATTTT	CASSNGQGAQDTQYF
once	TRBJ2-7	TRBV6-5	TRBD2	TGTGCCAGCGTAACTAGCGGGAGATACGAGCAGTACTTC	CASVTSGRYEQYF
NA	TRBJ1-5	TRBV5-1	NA	TGCGCCAGCAGCTTGGAGGCGGGGGGCAGACAGCCCCAGCATTTT	CASSLEAGGRQPQHF
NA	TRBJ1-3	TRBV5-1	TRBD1	TGCGCCAGCAGCTTGCAGACAGGGACCACTGGAAACACCATATATTTT	CASSLQTGTTGNTIYF
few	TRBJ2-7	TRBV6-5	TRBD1	TGTGCCAGCAGTCCCAAGGGGGACAGCTCCTACGAGCAGTACTTC	CASSPKGDSSYEQYF
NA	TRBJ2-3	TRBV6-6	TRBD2	TGTGCCAGCAGTTACGATTTAGCGGGGGGGGATACGCAGTATTTT	CASSYDLAGGDTQYF
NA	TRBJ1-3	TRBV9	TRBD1	TGTGCCAGCAGCCCCGGGACAGGGGAAGGAAACACCATATATTTT	CASSPGTGEGNTIYF
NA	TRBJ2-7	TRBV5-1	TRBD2	TGCGCCAGCAGCTTGGGGAGTTTGGCTAGCGGACTCTACGAGCAGTACTTC	CASSLGSLASGLYEQYF
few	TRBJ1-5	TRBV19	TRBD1	TGTGCCAGTAGTAGGGACAGGGAGGGCAATCAGCCCCAGCATTTT	CASSRDREGNQPQHF
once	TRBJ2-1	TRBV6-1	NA	TGTGCCAGCAGTGAATGGGCGGGCATCAACAATGAGCAGTTCTTC	CASSEWAGINNEQFF
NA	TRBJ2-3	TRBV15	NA	TGTGCCACCAGCGAGGGAGTTGCGGGCACAGATACGCAGTATTTT	CATSEGVAGTDTQYF
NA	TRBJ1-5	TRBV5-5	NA	TGTGCCAGCAGCTTAAGCGGGAATAGCAATCAGCCCCAGCATTTT	CASSLSGNSNQPQHF
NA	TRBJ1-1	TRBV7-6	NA	TGTGCCAGCAGCTTAAGCTTGAACACTGAAGCTTTCTTT	CASSLSLNTEAFF
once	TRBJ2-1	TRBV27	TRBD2	TGTGCCAGCAGTTTAGCGAGGACTAGTCGACAGCAGTTCTTC	CASSLARTSRQQFF
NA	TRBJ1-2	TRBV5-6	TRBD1	TGTGCCAGCAGCTTGAGGGACAGGGTAAACTATGGCTACACCTTC	CASSLRDRVNYGYTF
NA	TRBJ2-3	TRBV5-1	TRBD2	TGCGCCAGCAGTTCCATGACTAGCGATAGCACAGATACGCAGTATTTT	CASSSMTSDSTDTQYF
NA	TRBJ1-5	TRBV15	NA	TGTGCCACCAGCGGAGGGGGTAGAGGAGGCAGCAATCAGCCCCAGCATTTT	CATSGGGRGGSNQPQHF
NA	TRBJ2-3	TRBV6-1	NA	TGTGCCAGCAGGGCCCTAGCGTACCGCACAGATACGCAGTATTTT	CASRALAYRTDTQYF
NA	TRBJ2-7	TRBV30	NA	TGTGCCTGGAGTGTCAGCGGATCCTACGAGCAGTACTTC	CAWSVSGSYEQYF
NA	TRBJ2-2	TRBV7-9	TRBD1	TGTGCCAGCAGCTCACGACAGGGCACCGGGGAGCTGTTTTTT	CASSSRQGTGELFF
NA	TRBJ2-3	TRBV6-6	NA	TGTGCCACCCGGGACATCTTAAGCACAGATACGCAGTATTTT	CATRDILSTDTQYF
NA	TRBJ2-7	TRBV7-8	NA	TGTGCCAGCAGCGCCGAGGCGGGCGGTCCCTACGAGCAGTACTTC	CASSAEAGGPYEQYF
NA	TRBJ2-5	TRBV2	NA	TGTGCCAGCAGTGATATACCCAGAGAGACCCAGTACTTC	CASSDIPRETQYF